This T cell receptor beta chain originates from a study of T cell responses to AZD1222 COVID-19 vaccine. Germline V gene lookup returns CDR1 MNHEY and CDR2 SMNVEV (reference sequence). The CDR3 contains 15 residues. Trimming removed 3 bases from V and 2 bases from J, with 12 bases in between. A note on this clone: Antigen unknown.

Using immunoSEQ multiplex PCR, the repertoire was profiled, and TCRdb retains in-frame clones only, with some absent. The data hold around 170,000 clones, with about nine tenths observed a single time. Overall study results and limits: The donors showed a predominance of white British ancestry and of females, with possible underestimation of clonal diversity. Regions 160-218 and 743-854 held dominance among vaccine-associated CD4 TCRs, which spanned spike.

This chain joins TRBV27 and TRBJ2-3; D call uncertain. The sample here was peripheral blood, taken on day 0 of AZD1222 vaccination. The clonotype originates from an adult in good health. The CDR3 reads CASSFRLINTDTQYF. In DNA, the CDR3 is TGTGCCAGCAGTTTCCGCCTAATAAACACAGATACGCAGTATTTT.